The TCR beta chain under discussion was sequenced for a study of beta chain features in type 1 diabetes. The CDR3 runs 13 residues. Germline V gene data show CDR1 as SNHLY and CDR2 as FYNNEI. What was sequenced were expressed TCRB transcripts, since all of the isolated RNA had been reverse transcribed. Only in-frame clones appear in the TCRdb table, and some are missing; sequencing was by immunoSEQ multiplex PCR. The data show about 290,000 clones, around 7.3% seen once. This clone was seen at least ten times. Its antigen remains unknown. Whole-study results and caveats: A pattern of fewer insertions and more deletions at VDJ junctions was seen in type 1 diabetes patients.

This receptor was taken from a woman aged 18 to 35 in good health. This chain joins TRBV2 and TRBJ2-5, with D perhaps being TRBD1 or TRBD2 (5 bases each). Sequencing was carried out using central memory CD4+ T cells from blood. The CDR3 protein is CATQGWGKETQYF. CDR3 nucleotide sequence: TGTGCAACACAAGGTTGGGGGAAAGAGACCCAGTACTTC.